This T cell receptor (beta chain) derives from a study of T cells in women clearing cervical HPV infection. On this clone: The read terminates 3 residues ahead of where the CDR3 ends, so the germline J gene completes it.

Sequencing used immunoSEQ multiplex PCR; TCRdb keeps in-frame clones, though not all of them. The sample includes 20,000 to 25,000 clones. V shed 7 bases and J 7 bases; nucleotides not matched to a gene: 5. The CDR3 consists of 14 residues. Germline CDR1 MDHEN, CDR2 SYDVKM. The sample was blood buffy coat. The chain recombines TRBV28 with TRBJ1-6, with 9 bases fitting TRBD1. The receptor was derived from a woman between 18 and 75 years old with a cervical HPV16 infection that either progressed to CIN3+ or cleared (not recorded which). CDR3 loop: CASTKQGANSPLHF. The DNA read from the CDR3 is TGTGCCAGCACCAAACAGGGGGCGAATTCACCC.